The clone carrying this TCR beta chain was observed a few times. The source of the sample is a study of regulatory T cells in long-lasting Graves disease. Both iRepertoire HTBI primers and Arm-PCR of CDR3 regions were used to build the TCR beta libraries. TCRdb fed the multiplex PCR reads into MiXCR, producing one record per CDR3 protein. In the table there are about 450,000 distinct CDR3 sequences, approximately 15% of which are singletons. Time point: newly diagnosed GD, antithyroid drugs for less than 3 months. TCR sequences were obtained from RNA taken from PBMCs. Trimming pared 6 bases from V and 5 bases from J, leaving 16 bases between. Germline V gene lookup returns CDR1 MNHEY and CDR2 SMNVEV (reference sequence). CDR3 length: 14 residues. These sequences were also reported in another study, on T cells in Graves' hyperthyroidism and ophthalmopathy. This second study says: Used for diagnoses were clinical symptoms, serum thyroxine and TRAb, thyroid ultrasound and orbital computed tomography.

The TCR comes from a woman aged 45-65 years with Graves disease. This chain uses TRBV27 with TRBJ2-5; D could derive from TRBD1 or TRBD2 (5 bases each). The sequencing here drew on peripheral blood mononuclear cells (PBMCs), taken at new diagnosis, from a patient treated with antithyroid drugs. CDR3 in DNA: TGTGCCAGCAGCTCCATTGGGGGTTACGAGACCCAGTACTTC. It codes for CASSSIGGYETQYF.